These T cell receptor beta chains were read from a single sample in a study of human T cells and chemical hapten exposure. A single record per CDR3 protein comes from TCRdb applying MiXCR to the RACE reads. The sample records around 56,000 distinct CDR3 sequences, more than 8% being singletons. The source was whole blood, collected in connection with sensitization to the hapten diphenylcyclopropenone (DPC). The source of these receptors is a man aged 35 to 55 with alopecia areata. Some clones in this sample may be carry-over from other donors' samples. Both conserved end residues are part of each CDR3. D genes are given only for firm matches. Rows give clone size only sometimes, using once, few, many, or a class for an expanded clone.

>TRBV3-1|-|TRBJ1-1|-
CASSHSGVNTEAFF
TGTGCCAGCAGCCACTCCGGGGTTAACACTGAAGCTTTCTTT
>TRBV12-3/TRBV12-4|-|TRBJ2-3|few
CASSPVTGARTDTQYF
TGTGCCAGCAGCCCAGTGACAGGAGCGCGCACAGATACGCAGTATTTT
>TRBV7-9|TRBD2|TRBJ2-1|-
CASSPSGTTYNEQFF
TGTGCCAGCAGCCCTAGCGGGACCACCTACAATGAGCAGTTCTTC
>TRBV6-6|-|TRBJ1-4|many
CASSSTGPGEKLFF
TGTGCCAGCAGCTCAACGGGGCCGGGTGAAAAACTGTTTTTT
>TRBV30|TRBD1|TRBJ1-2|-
CAATGSGYGYTF
TGTGCCGCGACAGGGTCCGGGTATGGCTACACCTTC
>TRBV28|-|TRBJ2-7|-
CASSSIYEQYF
TGTGCCAGCAGCTCCATCTACGAGCAGTACTTC
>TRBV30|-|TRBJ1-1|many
CAWSYVNTEAFF
TGTGCCTGGAGTTACGTGAACACTGAAGCTTTCTTT
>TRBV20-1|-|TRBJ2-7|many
CSARKDRSSYEQYF
TGCAGTGCTAGGAAAGACAGGAGCTCCTACGAGCAGTACTTC
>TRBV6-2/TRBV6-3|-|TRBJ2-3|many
CASSYSFRAGTDTQYF
TGTGCCAGCAGTTACTCGTTCCGGGCGGGCACAGATACGCAGTATTTT
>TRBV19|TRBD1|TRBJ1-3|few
CASIHRGGNTIYF
TGTGCCAGTATCCACAGGGGCGGAAACACCATATATTTT
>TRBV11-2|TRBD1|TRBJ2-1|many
CASSSTTGGHEQFF
TGTGCCAGCAGCTCAACAACAGGGGGGCATGAGCAGTTCTTC
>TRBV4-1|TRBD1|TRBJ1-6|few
CASSRPGTANSPLHF
TGCGCCAGCAGCCGCCCTGGGACAGCTAATTCACCCCTCCACTTT
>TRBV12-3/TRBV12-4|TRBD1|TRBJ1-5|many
CASSKTGNYNQPQHF
TGTGCCAGCAGCAAGACAGGGAACTACAATCAGCCCCAGCATTTT
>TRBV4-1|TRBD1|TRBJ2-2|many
CASSQWTGVSTGELFF
TGCGCCAGCAGCCAATGGACAGGGGTTTCCACCGGGGAGCTGTTTTTT
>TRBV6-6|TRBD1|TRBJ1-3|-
CASSSSGTGGNTIYF
TGTGCCAGCAGCTCCTCCGGGACAGGGGGAAACACCATATATTTT
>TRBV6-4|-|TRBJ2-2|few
CASSPGAGGTGELFF
TGTGCCAGCAGCCCGGGGGCAGGAGGTACCGGGGAGCTGTTTTTT
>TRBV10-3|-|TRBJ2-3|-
CAIREGQSTDTQYF
TGTGCCATCAGAGAAGGACAGTCCACAGATACGCAGTATTTT
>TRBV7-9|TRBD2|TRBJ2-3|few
CASRETSGASRTDTQYF
TGTGCCAGCAGGGAGACTAGCGGAGCTTCCCGCACAGATACGCAGTATTTT
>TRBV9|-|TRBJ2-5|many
CASSLRQSGETQYF
TGTGCCAGCAGCTTAAGACAGTCTGGGGAGACCCAGTACTTC
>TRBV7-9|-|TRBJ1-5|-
CASSLTGPNQPQHF
TGTGCCAGCAGCTTAACAGGACCCAATCAGCCCCAGCATTTT
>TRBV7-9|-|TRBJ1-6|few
CASSLWRSPLHF
TGTGCCAGCAGCTTATGGCGTTCACCCCTCCACTTT
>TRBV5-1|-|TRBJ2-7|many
CASSLGQSTSYEQYF
TGCGCCAGCAGCTTGGGACAAAGCACCTCCTACGAGCAGTACTTC
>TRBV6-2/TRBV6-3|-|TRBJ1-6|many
CASSYPHSPLHF
TGTGCCAGCAGTTACCCGCATTCACCCCTCCACTTT
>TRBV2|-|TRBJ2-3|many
CASSRKGSDTQYF
TGTGCCAGCAGTCGAAAAGGTTCAGATACGCAGTATTTT
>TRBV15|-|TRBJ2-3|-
CATSRDPQGPEKYF
TGTGCCACCAGCAGAGATCCCCAGGGCCCCGAGAAGTATTTT
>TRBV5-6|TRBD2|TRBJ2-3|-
CASIDGRTSGSTDTQYF
TGTGCCAGCATCGATGGTCGGACTAGCGGGAGCACAGATACGCAGTATTTT
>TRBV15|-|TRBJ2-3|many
CATSRDALADTQYF
TGTGCCACCAGCAGAGATGCACTAGCAGATACGCAGTATTTT
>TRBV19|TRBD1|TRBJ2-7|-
CASSVFRGFYEQYF
TGTGCCAGTAGTGTCTTCAGGGGGTTCTACGAGCAGTACTTC
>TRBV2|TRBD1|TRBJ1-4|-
CASRSGTGVGEKLFF
TGTGCCAGCAGGTCCGGGACAGGGGTTGGAGAAAAACTGTTTTTT
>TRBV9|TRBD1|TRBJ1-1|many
CASSARQGMNTEAFF
TGTGCCAGCAGCGCTCGACAGGGGATGAACACTGAAGCTTTCTTT
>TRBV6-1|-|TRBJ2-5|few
CASSEGAGYDLETQYF
TGTGCCAGCAGTGAAGGGGCAGGGTATGACTTGGAGACCCAGTACTTC
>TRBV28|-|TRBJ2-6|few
CASVGGGSGANVLTF
TGTGCCAGCGTGGGGGGCGGATCTGGGGCCAACGTCCTGACTTTC
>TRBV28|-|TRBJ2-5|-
CASNGGFQETQYF
TGTGCCAGCAATGGGGGGTTCCAAGAGACCCAGTACTTC
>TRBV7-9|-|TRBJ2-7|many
CASSGQSSSYEQYF
TGTGCCAGCAGCGGACAGAGCAGCTCCTACGAGCAGTACTTC
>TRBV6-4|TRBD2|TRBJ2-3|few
CASSVRAGGTDTQYF
TGTGCCAGCAGTGTCCGAGCGGGAGGCACAGATACGCAGTATTTT
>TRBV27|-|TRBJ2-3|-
CASSFGPVDTQYF
TGTGCCAGCAGCTTTGGACCTGTAGATACGCAGTATTTT
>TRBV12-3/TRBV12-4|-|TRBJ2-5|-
CASSLGMTLTETQYF
TGTGCCAGCAGTTTAGGCATGACGTTGACGGAGACCCAGTACTTC
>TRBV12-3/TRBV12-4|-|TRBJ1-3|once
CASRGQPVDGNTIYF
TGTGCCAGCAGAGGACAGCCCGTAGATGGAAACACCATATATTTT
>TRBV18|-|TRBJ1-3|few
CASSPKFGGGSGNTIYF
TGTGCCAGCTCACCGAAATTTGGAGGGGGCTCTGGAAACACCATATATTTT
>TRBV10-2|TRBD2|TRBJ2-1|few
CASSPIAGGSYNEQFF
TGCGCCAGCAGTCCGATAGCGGGAGGGTCCTACAATGAGCAGTTCTTC
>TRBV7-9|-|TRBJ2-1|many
CASSSYRGLWDEQFF
TGTGCCAGCAGCTCTTACAGGGGACTTTGGGATGAGCAGTTCTTC
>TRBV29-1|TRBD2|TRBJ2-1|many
CSVQPVAGNEQFF
TGCAGCGTTCAGCCAGTAGCGGGGAATGAGCAGTTCTTC
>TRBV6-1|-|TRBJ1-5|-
CASSVQVDQPQHF
TGTGCCAGCAGTGTGCAGGTGGATCAGCCCCAGCATTTT
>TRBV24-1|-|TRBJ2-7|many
CATSDWGSKYEQYF
TGTGCCACCAGTGATTGGGGTTCGAAGTACGAGCAGTACTTC
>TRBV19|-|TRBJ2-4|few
CASSDSYFKNIQYF
TGTGCCAGTAGCGACAGCTACTTCAAAAACATTCAGTACTTC
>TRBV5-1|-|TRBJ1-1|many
CASSLSQNTEAFF
TGCGCCAGCAGCTTGTCACAGAACACTGAAGCTTTCTTT
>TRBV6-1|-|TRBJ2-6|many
CASRTRDISSGANVLTF
TGTGCCAGCAGAACCCGGGACATCAGCTCTGGGGCCAACGTCCTGACTTTC
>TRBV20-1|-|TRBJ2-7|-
CSARDQARQITSYEQYF
TGCAGTGCTAGAGATCAGGCTAGACAGATTACATCCTACGAGCAGTACTTC
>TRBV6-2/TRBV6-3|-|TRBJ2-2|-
CASSYNGRLNTGELFF
TGTGCCAGCAGTTACAACGGACGGCTGAACACCGGGGAGCTGTTTTTT
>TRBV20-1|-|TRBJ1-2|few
CSARDFSGRSGYTF
TGCAGTGCTAGAGATTTTTCCGGTAGGAGTGGCTACACCTTC
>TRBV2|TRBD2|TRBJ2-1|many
CASSLTGTSGSKDNEQFF
TGTGCCAGCAGCTTAACAGGGACTAGCGGGAGTAAGGACAATGAGCAGTTCTTC
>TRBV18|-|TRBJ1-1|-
CASSRGVEAFF
TGTGCCAGCTCACGCGGAGTAGAAGCTTTCTTT